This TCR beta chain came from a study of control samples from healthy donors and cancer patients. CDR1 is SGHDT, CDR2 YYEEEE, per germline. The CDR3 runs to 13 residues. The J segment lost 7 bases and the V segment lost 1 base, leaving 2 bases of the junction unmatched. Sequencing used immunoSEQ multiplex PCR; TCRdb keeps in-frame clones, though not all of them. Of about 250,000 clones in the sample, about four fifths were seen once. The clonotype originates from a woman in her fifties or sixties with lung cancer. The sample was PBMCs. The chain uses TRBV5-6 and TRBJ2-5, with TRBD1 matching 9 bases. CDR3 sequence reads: CASSLLDRGTQYF. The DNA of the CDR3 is TGTGCCAGCAGCTTGTTGGACAGGGGGACCCAGTACTTC.